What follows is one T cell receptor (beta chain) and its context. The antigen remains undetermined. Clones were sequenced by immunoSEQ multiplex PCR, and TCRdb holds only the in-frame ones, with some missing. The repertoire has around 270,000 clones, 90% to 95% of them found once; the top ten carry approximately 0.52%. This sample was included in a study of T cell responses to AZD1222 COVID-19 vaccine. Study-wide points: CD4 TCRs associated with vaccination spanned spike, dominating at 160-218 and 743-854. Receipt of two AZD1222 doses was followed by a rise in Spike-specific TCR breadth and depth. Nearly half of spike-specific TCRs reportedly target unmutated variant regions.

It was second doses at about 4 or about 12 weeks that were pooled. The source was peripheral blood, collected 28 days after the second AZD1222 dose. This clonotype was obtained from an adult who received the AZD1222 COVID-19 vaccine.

The CDR3 sequence is CASRPGTASWPQHF. In nucleotides, the CDR3 is TGTGCCAGCAGACCAGGGACAGCGAGCTGGCCCCAGCATTTT. J is TRBJ1-5 and V is TRBV28, with 7 bases fitting TRBD1. The CDR3 sequence is 14 residues long. The junction had 11 bases not matched to a gene; V was cut back by 6 bases and J by 9 bases. The germline CDR1 and CDR2 sequences are MDHEN and SYDVKM.